This T cell receptor (beta chain) came from a study of T-cell reconstitution after alpha-beta-depleted transplantation in children (dated by TCRdb to about 2016). Regarding the study in general: The study quantitatively tracked T-cell immune reconstitution after TCRalphabeta/CD19-depleted allogeneic hematopoietic cell transplantation in children using TCR repertoire profiling. Paper-wide results and their limitations: In some patients, the high TCRbeta diversity seen at day 60 was put down to recipient T cells and intrathymic progenitors that had survived conditioning. The frequencies of hyperexpanded clones fell over the following months, and after one year, T-cell counts and TCRbeta diversity were mostly attributed to newly produced T cells. The apparently early recovery of alphabetaT-cell counts about two months after transplant reportedly depended on only several hundred rapidly expanded clones that came from non-depleted graft cells.

Sample treatment or condition, as interpreted from the label and publication: allogeneic hematopoietic cell transplantation with graft depleted of TCRalphabeta T cells and CD19 B cells. Transplant recipients were children who received TCRalphabeta/CD19-depleted allogeneic hematopoietic cell grafts. The library was generated by PCR. The listed sequencing device is Illumina HiSeq 2500. TCR libraries were prepared with molecular barcoding, using unique molecular identifiers to normalize TCRbeta repertoire quantification. The public sequencing data were trimmed at Q25 with fastp and processed into clonotypes with MiXCR by TCRdb, which kept only in-frame beta chains. Every distinct CDR3 protein forms one entry, paired with its most common genes and DNA. The sample data list 200,000 to 250,000 distinct CDR3 sequences, and about 7% of these were observed just once. About 6% of the sample lies in the top ten.

With respect to this clonotype: Its specific antigen is unknown. Per-base quality was not reported, and no clone a single base away is much larger than it.

The CDR3 contains 14 residues, cysteine and phenylalanine counted. Kept here is only the CDR3 DNA, which spans 42 bases and is read in frame from base 1. V trim: 4 bases; J trim: 0 bases; unmatched bases: 4. According to the germline V gene (reference sequence), CDR1 reads DFQATT and CDR2 reads SNEGSKA. The receptor was isolated from a boy between 2 and 10 years old with acute lymphoblastic leukemia, due to receive a stem cell transplant. This material consisted of PBMCs, taken before TCRalphabeta/CD19-depleted stem cell transplant. The chain uses TRBV20-1 and TRBJ2-7; 9 bases in the junction line up with TRBD1. The nucleotides read TGCAGTGCTACCCGGGACAGGGACTCCTACGAGCAGTACTTC. Its coded protein is CSATRDRDSYEQYF.